Detailed here is one T cell receptor (beta chain). The antigen is not known. A read error is possible here, since a much larger clone lies one base away. TCRdb ran MiXCR on the PCR reads and lists one entry per CDR3 protein. This table holds some 100,000 distinct CDR3 sequences, roughly 38% found once. The source of the sample is a study of molecular identifiers for immune sequencing clone quantification. The study, taken as a whole, reports: Barcode collisions between identical TCR molecules could shrink estimates of highly expanded clone sizes.

The sequence came from a human donor in good health. Some libraries in this study had Jurkat cell RNA spiked in. Material: naive CD8+ T cells from blood, with Jurkat cell RNA spiked in. Subset described: FACS-sorted CD8+CD4-CCR7+CD45RA+ naive T cells.

The CDR3 DNA is TGCGCCAGCAGCCACCACAGGGGAATTCAAAACACTGAAGCTATCTTT. Protein product: CASSHHRGIQNTEAIF. The genes are TRBV4-1 and TRBJ1-1; 7 nucleotides agree with TRBD1. CDR3 size: 16 residues. Germline V gene data show CDR1 as MGHRA and CDR2 as YSYEKL.